Listed below are T cell receptor beta chains from one sample, sequenced in a study of T cell repertoires in cytomegalovirus infection. TCRdb passed the reads through MiXCR, listing each CDR3 protein once. The data contain around 530,000 distinct CDR3 sequences, around a quarter of them singletons. Sequenced material: PBMCs. Every receptor here comes from a human donor in good health (CMV status not recorded). Some clones in this sample may be carry-over from other donors' samples. CDR3s leave out the opening cysteine and the closing phenylalanine or tryptophan. Each record gives: V gene, J gene, CDR3 protein.

>TRBV29-1|TRBJ2-7
SVERRIGQGFREQY
>TRBV20-1|TRBJ1-3
SAVDRTSGNTIY
>TRBV11-3|TRBJ2-2
ASSLDLIGELF
>TRBV24-1|TRBJ2-2
ATRSASYGELF
>TRBV6-6|TRBJ1-5
ASSQGLPNQPQH
>TRBV7-8|TRBJ2-1
ASSVSIRGLAAPGEQF
>TRBV15|TRBJ2-7
ATSRADLNSYEQY
>TRBV25-1|TRBJ1-2
ASSALGTQGYT
>TRBV15|TRBJ2-7
ATSREPGSAAEQY
>TRBV18|TRBJ2-2
ASSQGETGELF
>TRBV2|TRBJ1-6
ASSESAGSYSPLH
>TRBV9|TRBJ2-3
ASSAGGPSTDTQY
>TRBV12-3/TRBV12-4|TRBJ1-2
ASSSRGIGYT
>TRBV7-2|TRBJ2-2
ASSLKGTGDMNTGELF
>TRBV28|TRBJ1-2
ASTISRDSRNYGYT
>TRBV7-9|TRBJ1-4
ASSSGQALTENEKLF
>TRBV6-6|TRBJ2-7
ASSYATEQY
>TRBV29-1|TRBJ2-1
SVDLQGAGINEQF
>TRBV7-7|TRBJ2-2
ASSTTFGGGTGELF
>TRBV7-8|TRBJ2-2
ASSLRPRGRFNTGELF
>TRBV30|TRBJ2-2
AWSVRRGRDTGELF
>TRBV11-2|TRBJ2-1
ASSLSIPGTSGNEQF
>TRBV6-5|TRBJ2-5
ASRPGQGRETQY
>TRBV7-4|TRBJ1-5
ASSSLWEDQPQH
>TRBV7-2|TRBJ2-1
ASSLDYYNEQF
>TRBV29-1|TRBJ2-1
SVVGGILAGGYNEQF
>TRBV7-2|TRBJ1-1
ASSLGRTNTEAF
>TRBV20-1|TRBJ2-5
SASALVAETQY
>TRBV28|TRBJ2-3
ASSLGVGAGAPDTQY
>TRBV20-1|TRBJ2-1
SARGPFIGTPSYNEQF
>TRBV7-2|TRBJ2-1
ASSQRGTGFPYNEQF
>TRBV28|TRBJ1-1
ASTPQGTLKAF
>TRBV12-3/TRBV12-4|TRBJ1-1
ASSPWTGQGNTEAF
>TRBV7-6|TRBJ1-2
ASSSISTGTPWGGYT
>TRBV7-2|TRBJ1-4
ASSRGDSPMEKLF
>TRBV4-3|TRBJ2-1
ASSQEYLGDEQF
>TRBV2|TRBJ2-7
ASRRGQGAGEQY
>TRBV2|TRBJ2-7
ASTGTLYEQY
>TRBV7-2|TRBJ2-7
ASSSSDWRREQY
>TRBV11-2|TRBJ1-4
ASTGPGGRLF
>TRBV11-2|TRBJ1-5
ASSHGQGLFSNQPQH
>TRBV2|TRBJ2-7
ASSELGLSAGYEQY
>TRBV6-2/TRBV6-3|TRBJ2-1
ASSSRLAGISYNEQF
>TRBV7-9|TRBJ2-7
ASRGQGYYEQY
>TRBV7-2|TRBJ2-7
ATSRDRQGEQY
>TRBV6-2/TRBV6-3|TRBJ2-3
ASRRIQGKDLRITDTQY
>TRBV30|TRBJ2-3
AWSVNSNPDTQY
>TRBV7-9|TRBJ2-1
ASSFYGINEQF
>TRBV19|TRBJ2-7
ASRSTGQGSCEQY
>TRBV6-2/TRBV6-3|TRBJ2-3
ASSYRASRDTQY
>TRBV19|TRBJ1-2
ASSTVPRTGDGYT